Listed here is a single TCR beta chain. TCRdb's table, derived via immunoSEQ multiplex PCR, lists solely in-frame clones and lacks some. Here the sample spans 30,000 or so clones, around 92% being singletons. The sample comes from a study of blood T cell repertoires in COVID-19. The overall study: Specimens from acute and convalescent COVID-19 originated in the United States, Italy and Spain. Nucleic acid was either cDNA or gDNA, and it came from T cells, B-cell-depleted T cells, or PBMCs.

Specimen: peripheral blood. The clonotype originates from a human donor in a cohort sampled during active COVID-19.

CDR3 DNA: TGTGCCATCCCGACAGGGGACACCGGGGAGCTGTTTTTT. As protein: CAIPTGDTGELFF. The chain recombines TRBV7-7 with TRBJ2-2, with 8 positions matching TRBD1. The CDR3 covers 13 residues. After removal of 10 bases from V and 3 bases from J, the junction contained 4 bases not matched to a gene. Germline CDR1 and CDR2: SSHAT and FNYEAQ (reference sequence).